Below are 14 T cell receptor beta chains sequenced from a single sample in a study of T cells in Graves' hyperthyroidism and ophthalmopathy. RNA transcripts gave rise to amplified TCR beta CDR3 regions. Researchers ran a first-round RT-PCR on the TCR CDR3 using the HTBI primer set. TCRdb passed the multiplex PCR reads through MiXCR, listing each CDR3 protein once. The table lists about 640,000 distinct CDR3 sequences, around 20% of them singletons, with 30% to 40% in the top ten. Sequenced: blood. These TCRs come from a man aged 25 to 40 with Graves' ophthalmopathy.

CDR3 DNA sequence: TGTGCCAGCAGCTTCGGACGGACCGGTTCACCCCTCCACTTT. This sequence encodes CASSFGRTGSPLHF. The genes are TRBV12-3 or TRBV12-4 and TRBJ1-6; D call uncertain. This CDR3 spans 14 amino acids. The V and J ends lost 6 bases and 9 bases respectively, with 15 bases between them.

This clonotype was seen many times. The chain links TRBV28 to TRBJ1-5; D not resolved. The CDR3 spans 15 residues. V lost 7 bases and J lost 5, with 18 bases in between. Germline values: CDR1 MDHEN, CDR2 SYDVKM. CDR3 residues: CASNRPGELHQPQHF. In DNA form, the CDR3 reads TGTGCCAGCAATCGTCCCGGGGAACTCCATCAGCCCCAGCATTTT.

The chain links TRBV28 to TRBJ2-7; tentatively, D is TRBD1 (7 bases). In germline, CDR1 is MDHEN, CDR2 SYDVKM. This CDR3 contains 15 residues. Trimming stripped 6 bases from V and 3 bases from J, with 18 bases between. The CDR3 is CASREGASSNYEQYF. The CDR3 DNA is TGTGCCAGCAGGGAGGGGGCTAGCTCCAACTACGAGCAGTACTTC.

The chain carries TRBV3-1 and TRBJ2-2, with 10 bases lining up with TRBD2. The CDR3 runs to 16 residues. Germline V gene lookup returns CDR1 LGHDT and CDR2 YNNKEL (reference sequence). Trimming at V came to 0 bases and at J to 7 bases, leaving 5 bases not matched to a gene. Here the CDR3 DNA reads TGTGCCAGCAGCCAAGATACTAGCGGGACGGTCGGGGAGCTGTTTTTT. Translated, it gives CASSQDTSGTVGELFF.

The V and J genes are TRBV6-1 and TRBJ1-2, with TRBD1 matching over 7 bases. V shed 4 bases, J shed 7 bases, and the junction held 6 bases outside the gene matches. The CDR3 runs to 13 residues. Germline values: CDR1 MNHNS, CDR2 SASEGT. The CDR3 region has the DNA TGTGCCAGCAGTGGAAATTCAGGGGGTGGCTACACCTTC. This encodes CASSGNSGGGYTF.

This clonotype was detected many times. V gene TRBV6-1 combines with J gene TRBJ1-2; perhaps TRBD1 as D (5 bases). V lost 5 bases and J 7 bases, leaving 20 bases between the germline ends. The CDR3 runs to 15 residues. Germline loops: CDR1 MNHNS, CDR2 SASEGT. CDR3 sequence reads: CASSFLDTPKAGYTF. CDR3 bases: TGTGCCAGCAGTTTCCTGGACACTCCCAAGGCTGGCTACACCTTC.

This clonotype came up a few times. The chain links TRBV28 to TRBJ2-7; 7 bases agree with TRBD1. Trimming removed 6 bases from V and 6 bases from J; junction bases left unmatched: 14. The CDR3 runs to 15 residues. Germline CDR1 and CDR2: MDHEN and SYDVKM. The CDR3 protein is CASRTGQVALGEQYF. The CDR3 region has the DNA TGTGCCAGCAGAACAGGACAGGTTGCTTTAGGCGAGCAGTACTTC.

The chain has TRBV15 and TRBJ1-1, with unresolved D. V was clipped by 3 bases and J by 3 bases, with 11 bases between them. This CDR3 is built from 14 residues. The germline CDR1 and CDR2 sequences are LNHNV and YYDKDF (reference sequence). CDR3 sequence: CATSSQNSYTEAFF. CDR3 DNA: TGTGCCACCAGCAGCCAGAACAGCTACACTGAAGCTTTCTTT.

V is TRBV7-2 and J is TRBJ2-4; no definite D call. The CDR3 sequence is 14 residues long. Germline V gene sequence: CDR1 SGHTA, CDR2 FQGNSA. V gave up 5 bases and J gave up 7 bases, with 15 bases separating them. The CDR3: CASSPPDHLNIQYF. The CDR3 region has the DNA TGTGCCAGCAGCCCACCGGATCACCTTAACATTCAGTACTTC. Full variable domain (outside the CDR3, taken from reference TRBV7-2 and TRBJ2-4): GAGVSQSPSNKVTEKGKDVELRCDPISGHTALYWYRQSLGQGLEFLIYFQGNSAPDKSGLPSDRFSAERTGGSVSTLTIQRTQQEDSAVYLCASSPPDHLNIQYFGAGTRLSVL.

This clonotype was found many times. The chain has TRBV2 and TRBJ1-5; D remains unclear. Trimming took off 0 bases at V and 0 bases at J, with 12 bases between the two ends. CDR3 length equals 17 residues. Germline V CDR1 and CDR2: SNHLY, FYNNEI. CDR3 sequence reads: CASSEAARLYSNQPQHF. CDR3 in DNA: TGTGCCAGCAGTGAAGCGGCCAGATTGTATAGCAATCAGCCCCAGCATTTT.

The J gene is TRBJ2-1, the V gene TRBV5-1; D call uncertain. The V end lost 0 bases, the J end lost 8 bases, and 9 bases lay between the germline ends. The germline gives CDR1 SGHRS, CDR2 YFSETQ. The CDR3 totals 13 residues. CDR3 region: CASSLATNYEQFF. Written as DNA, the CDR3 is TGCGCCAGCAGCTTGGCTACTAATTATGAGCAGTTCTTC.

This CDR3 is CASLGEAGELFF. In DNA, the CDR3 is TGTGCCAGCCTAGGGGAGGCCGGGGAGCTGTTTTTT. The chain has TRBV25-1 and TRBJ2-2; TRBD2 might be the D (6 bases). Trimming left V 8 bases short and J 6 bases short, with 10 bases between. The CDR3 runs 12 residues. CDR1 is MGHDK and CDR2 is SYGVNS in the germline V gene.

This clonotype was seen only a few times. The chain recombines TRBV7-9 with TRBJ2-3, with D perhaps TRBD2 (6 bases). This CDR3 has 16 amino acids. Per the germline V gene, CDR1 is SEHNR and CDR2 is FQNEAQ (reference sequence). V lost 5 bases and J lost 0, with 15 bases in between. The DNA of the CDR3 is TGTGCCAGCAGCCCGAAACCAAGCGGGAGCACAGATACGCAGTATTTT. It is translated as CASSPKPSGSTDTQYF.

The rearrangement uses TRBV27 and TRBJ2-2; 11 bases are a match to TRBD2. The V gene's germline CDR1 is MNHEY and CDR2 SMNVEV (reference sequence). This CDR3 has 15 amino acids. V shed 6 bases, J shed 3 bases, and the junction held 3 bases outside the gene matches. The CDR3 coding sequence is TGTGCCAGCAGCGTAGCGGGAGGGGACACCGGGGAGCTGTTTTTT. This translates into CASSVAGGDTGELFF.